The next 17 T cell receptor beta chains were all read from a single sample in a study of metastatic and nonmetastatic thyroid tumors. Treatment of any kind had been given to no patient before thyroid surgery. Using MiXCR, TCRdb re-called clones from the PCR reads. The sample has over 65,000 clones; about 12% are singletons. What was sequenced was tumor tissue. These receptors originate from a female donor with papillary thyroid cancer or a benign thyroid nodule (not recorded which). Some clones in this sample may be carry-over from other donors' samples.

The sample holds many counts of this clone. CDR3 coding DNA: TGTGCCAGCAGCTTTAACTCCCCCCAAGAGACCCAGTACTTC. It codes for CASSFNSPQETQYF. This chain joins TRBV7-6 and TRBJ2-5; the D is unclear. There are 14 residues in the CDR3. The germline CDR1 and CDR2 sequences are SGHVS and FNYEAQ. Trimming removed 3 bases at V and 1 base at J, with 9 bases between.

This clone showed up just a few times. The rearrangement uses TRBV7-6 and TRBJ2-2; tentative D call: TRBD2 (5 bases). Germline V gene lookup returns CDR1 SGHVS and CDR2 FNYEAQ. The CDR3 extends over 17 amino acids. V dropped 1 base and J dropped 2 bases, with 14 bases sitting between them. The CDR3 coding sequence is TGTGCCAGCAGCTTAGAAAGAGGGAAGGGAAACACCGGGGAGCTGTTTTTT. Amino acid sequence: CASSLERGKGNTGELFF.

Comment on this clone: A read error may explain this, as a much larger clone is one base away. The V gene is TRBV9, the J gene TRBJ1-2; D unresolved. Trimming took 3 bases from V and 7 from J, leaving 19 bases between them. This CDR3 has 15 amino acids. Germline CDR1 SGDLS, CDR2 YYNGEE. The CDR3 reads CASSALAAIPGGYTF. In nucleotides, the CDR3 is TGTGCCAGCAGCGCCCTGGCAGCAATACCAGGTGGCTACACCTTC.

This clone showed up many times. V is TRBV28 and J is TRBJ1-6, with a possible D match to TRBD1 (6 bases). Trimming removed 6 bases from V and 13 bases from J, with 19 bases in between. Germline-derived CDR1 and CDR2 are MDHEN and SYDVKM. The CDR3 totals 14 residues. CDR3 protein: CASRDAGQQVPLHF. The CDR3, as DNA: TGTGCCAGCAGAGACGCGGGACAACAAGTCCCCCTCCACTTT. Full variable domain (missing parts from reference TRBV28 and TRBJ1-6): DVKVTQSSRYLVKRTGEKVFLECVQDMDHENMFWYRQDPGLGLRLIYFSYDVKMKEKGDIPEGYSVSREKKERFSLILESASTNQTSMYLCASRDAGQQVPLHFGNGTRLTVT.

This clone was seen only a few times. For the CDR3, the DNA is TGCAGTGCTAGAGACGTAGGGACAGATACGCAGTATTTT. It yields the protein CSARDVGTDTQYF. The rearrangement uses TRBV20-1 and TRBJ2-3; D is undetermined. The V gene lost 0 bases and the J gene lost 3 bases, with 7 bases spanning the gap. This CDR3 has 13 residues. CDR1 DFQATT and CDR2 SNEGSKA come from the germline V gene (reference sequence).

Many counts were recorded for this clone. The chain is built from TRBV30 and TRBJ1-4; D is uncertain. Trimming stripped 5 bases from V and 4 bases from J, with 11 bases between. The CDR3 totals 13 residues. CDR1 GTSNPN and CDR2 SVGIG come from the germline V gene (reference sequence). In nucleotides, the CDR3 is TGTGCCTGGGAGGGATCTAATAATGAAAAACTGTTTTTT. Its translation: CAWEGSNNEKLFF.

This clone was found many times. The rearrangement uses TRBV4-1 and TRBJ2-5; perhaps TRBD2 as D (5 bases). Deletions cut 1 base from V and 5 bases from J, with 14 bases between. The CDR3 length is 15 residues. Germline V gene lookup returns CDR1 MGHRA and CDR2 YSYEKL. CDR3 residues: CASSQVSGLRETQYF. In DNA form, the CDR3 reads TGCGCCAGCAGCCAAGTGAGCGGCCTCCGGGAGACCCAGTACTTC.

This clone was seen repeatedly, ten times or more. The chain links TRBV28 to TRBJ1-1, with D possibly TRBD1 on 5 matching bases. V was cut by 4 bases and J by 1 base, with 13 bases left in between. The germline V gene has CDR1 MDHEN and CDR2 SYDVKM. The CDR3 extends over 15 amino acids. CDR3 loop: CASSYMPGQNTEAFF. The DNA of the CDR3 is TGTGCCAGCAGTTATATGCCGGGGCAGAACACTGAAGCTTTCTTT.

In its sample, this clone was seen many times. The chain couples TRBV28 to TRBJ2-3; D uncertain. V lost 4 bases and J lost 4, with 6 bases in between. Per the germline V gene, CDR1 is MDHEN and CDR2 is SYDVKM. The CDR3 contains 12 residues. The CDR3 coding sequence is TGTGCCAGCAGTTGGGTGGCAGATACGCAGTATTTT. Protein sequence: CASSWVADTQYF.

This clone was detected ten times or more. This sequence joins TRBV9 and TRBJ2-7, with D perhaps matching TRBD1 or TRBD2 (5 bases each). This CDR3 is 13 amino acids long. CDR1 and CDR2 (germline): SGDLS, YYNGEE. The V and J ends lost 0 bases and 6 bases respectively, with 10 bases between them. CDR3 amino acids: CASSVAGDLEQYF. The CDR3, as DNA: TGTGCCAGCAGCGTAGCTGGGGACCTCGAGCAGTACTTC. Full variable domain (missing parts from reference TRBV9 and TRBJ2-7): DSGVTQTPKHLITATGQRVTLRCSPRSGDLSVYWYQQSLDQGLQFLIQYYNGEERAKGNILERFSAQQFPDLHSELNLSSLELGDSALYFCASSVAGDLEQYFGPGTRLTVT.

In the case of this clone: Since a much larger clone is just one base distant, this may be a read error. The chain has TRBV18 and TRBJ1-1; possibly TRBD1 for D (5 bases). CDR3 length: 13 residues. The V gene's germline CDR1 is KGHSH and CDR2 LQKENI. V shed 3 bases and J shed 9 bases, with 14 bases lying between them. The CDR3 DNA reads TGTGCCAGCTCACCCCTACTCGGGGGTAAAGCTTTCTTT. Protein product: CASSPLLGGKAFF.

Turning to this clone: The junction does not match germline at one end; this may be a read error. The chain couples TRBV20-1 to TRBJ2-7, with 7 bases identical to TRBD2. The CDR3 spans 15 residues. The germline CDR1 and CDR2 sequences are DFQATT and SNEGSKA (reference sequence). CDR3 region: CGASPEAGSSYEQCF. As DNA, the CDR3 is TGCGGTGCTTCCCCCGAAGCGGGGAGCTCCTACGAGCAGTGCTTC.

This clone was recorded many times. This rearrangement joins TRBV2 to TRBJ1-1; D gene ambiguous. Germline V gene data show CDR1 as SNHLY and CDR2 as FYNNEI. V was shortened by 6 bases and J by 1 base, with 9 bases between the two germline ends. CDR3 length equals 13 residues. The DNA of the CDR3 is TGTGCCAGCAGATATCAGCAGAACACTGAAGCTTTCTTT. Protein sequence: CASRYQQNTEAFF.

Remarks on this clone: A single base separates this from a much larger clone, so it may be a read error. This rearrangement joins TRBV7-3 to TRBJ1-1, with D perhaps TRBD1 (6 bases). Germline CDR1 SGHTA, CDR2 FQGTGA. Between the trimmed V and J ends, which lost 7 bases and 1 base, there was a span of 16 bases. CDR3 length equals 15 residues. The CDR3 region is CASISRGAGNTEAFF. In DNA form, the CDR3 reads TGTGCCAGCATCTCCCGGGGGGCGGGGAACACTGAAGCTTTCTTT.

As concerns this clone: A much larger clonotype is one base distant, so this may be a read error. J is TRBJ1-1 and V is TRBV19; no firm D call. Trimming shortened V by 0 bases and J by 5 bases, and 10 bases separated the two germline ends. The CDR3 spans 14 residues. Germline assignment: CDR1 LNHDA and CDR2 SQIVND (reference sequence). CDR3 DNA sequence: TGTGCCAGTAGTATAGATGGGCAGAAAACTGAAGCTTTCTTT. Translated, it gives CASSIDGQKTEAFF.

This clone has just a few counts. Possible read error: a much larger clone is one base away. The chain is built from TRBV19 and TRBJ2-2; D is ambiguous. There are 12 residues in the CDR3. Between the trimmed V and J ends, which lost 5 bases and 10 bases, there was a span of 11 bases. Germline-derived CDR1 and CDR2 are LNHDA and SQIVND (reference sequence). CDR3 sequence reads: CASSVQGVELFF. CDR3 DNA sequence: TGTGCCAGTAGTGTCCAAGGCGTGGAGCTGTTTTTT.

This clone was counted a few times. V and J are TRBV6-4 and TRBJ2-7; D tentatively reads TRBD1 or TRBD2 (6 bases each). Germline-derived CDR1 and CDR2 are MRHNA and SNTAGT. This CDR3 spans 15 amino acids. The ends were cut back, 6 bases at V and 7 bases at J, with 22 bases in the middle. The CDR3 sequence: CASRGAGQVDGEQYF. In DNA form, the CDR3 reads TGTGCCAGCAGGGGGGCGGGGCAGGTCGATGGAGAGCAGTACTTC.